Each of the 17 T cell receptor beta chains below was sequenced from the same sample in a study of blood T cell repertoires in COVID-19. TCRdb's copy holds only in-frame clones and misses some; the assay was immunoSEQ multiplex PCR. The sample yields 200,000 to 250,000 clones, under 90% seen once. The sequenced sample was PBMCs or T cells enriched from blood (not recorded which). These TCRs come from a man in his fifties or sixties who had recovered from COVID-19.

Only a few counts were recorded for this clone. The J gene is TRBJ2-7, the V gene TRBV6-2 or TRBV6-3; the match to TRBD2 covers 8 bases. This CDR3 region has 13 residues. The V gene's germline CDR1 is MNHEY and CDR2 SVGEGT. The trim removed 2 bases at V and 6 bases at J, leaving 3 bases unmatched. CDR3 region: CASSYAGGFEQYF. The CDR3 DNA sequence: TGTGCCAGCAGTTACGCGGGGGGATTCGAGCAGTACTTC.

V gene TRBV7-6 combines with J gene TRBJ2-3; 10 bases agree with TRBD1. The junction had 12 bases not matched to a gene; V was cut back by 5 bases and J by 4 bases. Germline V gene data show CDR1 as SGHVS and CDR2 as FNYEAQ. The length of the CDR3 is 17 residues. The CDR3 coding sequence is TGTGCCAGCAGCGGGGGCGACAGGGGGCGTTTGTCAGATACGCAGTATTTT. Translated, it gives CASSGGDRGRLSDTQYF. Looking up the rest from reference TRBV7-6 and TRBJ2-3 gives the full variable domain: GAGVSQSPRYKVTKRGQDVALRCDPISGHVSLYWYRQALGQGPEFLTYFNYEAQQDKSGLPNDRFSAERPEGSISTLTIQRTEQRDSAMYRCASSGGDRGRLSDTQYFGPGTRLTVL.

V gene TRBV19 combines with J gene TRBJ1-2; a possible D gene is TRBD1 (5 bases). Between the trimmed V and J ends, which lost 1 base and 7 bases, there was a span of 16 bases. Germline lookup yields CDR1 LNHDA and CDR2 SQIVND (reference sequence). CDR3 length: 15 residues. The CDR3 DNA is TGTGCCAGTAGTATAGTTCCCCCAGGGATCGGTGGCTACACCTTC. Residues: CASSIVPPGIGGYTF. Based on the CDR3 plus reference TRBV19 and TRBJ1-2, the full variable domain is DGGITQSPKYLFRKEGQNVTLSCEQNLNHDAMYWYRQDPGQGLRLIYYSQIVNDFQKGDIAEGYSVSREKKESFPLTVTSAQKNPTAFYLCASSIVPPGIGGYTFGSGTRLTVV.

Remarks on this clone: The junction shows a germline mismatch at one end, possibly a read error. The chain uses TRBV4-3 and TRBJ1-6; no clear D. This CDR3 is 13 amino acids long. Germline loops: CDR1 LGHNA, CDR2 YSLEER. The CDR3 protein is CASSQGYSSPLHF. CDR3 coding DNA: TGCGCCAGCAGCCAAGGCTATAGTTCACCCCTCCACTTT.

The V call is TRBV20-1, the J call TRBJ1-3; no clear D. Between the trimmed V and J ends, which lost 4 bases and 7 bases, there was a span of 8 bases. The CDR3 is 11 residues long. Germline assignment: CDR1 DFQATT and CDR2 SNEGSKA (reference sequence). The CDR3 DNA sequence: TGCAGTGCTACGTGGGAGAACACCATATATTTT. Amino acids: CSATWENTIYF.

This chain connects TRBV18 to TRBJ1-3, with no clear D. CDR1 is KGHSH and CDR2 is LQKENI in the germline V gene. The CDR3 consists of 13 residues. With 7 bases removed from V and 0 bases from J, the gap between germline ends came to 7 bases. Here the CDR3 DNA reads TGTGCCAGCTTTACAATCTCTGGAAACACCATATATTTT. This codes for CASFTISGNTIYF.

The chain joins TRBV7-3 to TRBJ2-6; the match to TRBD2 covers 10 bases. Per the germline V gene, CDR1 is SGHTA and CDR2 is FQGTGA. The CDR3 extends over 20 amino acids. The V and J ends lost 0 bases and 0 bases, in that order; junction bases with no gene match: 8. CDR3 protein: CASSLTSGGPHSSGANVLTF. The DNA of the CDR3 is TGTGCCAGCAGCTTAACTAGCGGGGGGCCCCATAGCTCTGGGGCCAACGTCCTGACTTTC. The full variable domain, completed using reference TRBV7-3 and TRBJ2-6, is GAGVSQTPSNKVTEKGKYVELRCDPISGHTALYWYRQSLGQGPEFLIYFQGTGAADDSGLPNDRFFAVRPEGSVSTLKIQRTERGDSAVYLCASSLTSGGPHSSGANVLTFGAGSRLTVL.

V gene TRBV19 combines with J gene TRBJ2-2, with D maybe TRBD1 (6 bases). Trimming removed 8 bases from V and 3 bases from J, with 13 bases in between. The CDR3 sequence is 14 residues long. Germline-derived CDR1 and CDR2 are LNHDA and SQIVND (reference sequence). Here the CDR3 DNA reads TGTGCCAGTGCCCCCCAGGGGTACACCGGGGAGCTGTTTTTT. This sequence encodes CASAPQGYTGELFF.

This chain links TRBV28 with TRBJ1-2; weak D call: TRBD1 (6 bases). The V and J ends lost 7 bases and 2 bases respectively, with 17 bases between them. The length of the CDR3 is 15 residues. Germline lookup yields CDR1 MDHEN and CDR2 SYDVKM. CDR3 sequence reads: CASTVTGSQNYGYTF. The CDR3 coding sequence is TGTGCCAGCACCGTGACAGGTTCTCAGAACTATGGCTACACCTTC.

The V gene is TRBV4-2, the J gene TRBJ2-3, with D perhaps matching TRBD1 (6 bases). V dropped 0 bases and J dropped 3 bases, with 10 bases sitting between them. The CDR3 totals 15 residues. Germline V gene sequence: CDR1 LGHNA, CDR2 YNFKEQ. CDR3 DNA: TGTGCCAGCAGCCAAGATTACAGGGTGACAGATACGCAGTATTTT. Residues: CASSQDYRVTDTQYF.

The rearrangement joins TRBV5-1 to TRBJ1-1; D possibly corresponds to TRBD1 (6 bases). The germline CDR1 and CDR2 sequences are SGHRS and YFSETQ. The germline V and J ends were trimmed by 0 bases and 5 bases, with 14 bases remaining between them. This CDR3 region has 15 residues. The CDR3 here is CASSLEAGARTEAFF. The CDR3 nucleotides are TGCGCCAGCAGCTTGGAGGCGGGGGCGCGGACTGAAGCTTTCTTT.

The V call is TRBV5-1, the J call TRBJ1-1, with a tentative D call TRBD1 (6 bases). Trimming shortened V by 0 bases and J by 2 bases, and 14 bases separated the two germline ends. Germline lookup yields CDR1 SGHRS and CDR2 YFSETQ. CDR3 length: 16 amino acids. The CDR3 DNA sequence: TGCGCCAGCAGCTTGGTGGGAACAGGGTCTAACACTGAAGCTTTCTTT. This codes for CASSLVGTGSNTEAFF.

The chain recombines TRBV6-2 or TRBV6-3 with TRBJ2-1; 7 nucleotides align to TRBD2. V lost 5 bases to trimming and J lost 3 bases; unmatched junction nucleotides: 7. CDR3 length: 15 amino acids. Per germline, CDR1 MNHEY and CDR2 SVGEGT. In DNA form, the CDR3 reads TGTGCCAGCAGTACTAACCGGGACTACTACAATGAGCAGTTCTTC. This codes for CASSTNRDYYNEQFF.

The gene calls are TRBV29-1 and TRBJ2-1; a possible D gene is TRBD1 (6 bases). Germline V CDR1 and CDR2: SQVTM, ANQGSEA. The CDR3 runs to 14 residues. Trimming cost V 6 bases and J 3 bases, with 15 bases left between them. In DNA form, the CDR3 reads TGCAGCGTCTCCTCCAGGGGTGACTACAATGAGCAGTTCTTC. Translation gives CSVSSRGDYNEQFF.

The V gene is TRBV3-1 (or the pseudogene TRBV3-2), the J gene TRBJ2-7; D call uncertain. CDR1 is LGHDT and CDR2 is YNNKEL in the germline V gene (reference sequence). This CDR3 spans 11 amino acids. V was cut by 5 bases and J by 3 bases, with 5 bases left in between. The CDR3 sequence is CASSESYEQYF. In DNA form, the CDR3 reads TGTGCCAGCAGCGAGAGCTACGAGCAGTACTTC.

The CDR3 DNA reads as TGTGCCAGCAGTGAAGGGACAGGGCCGCGTGAAAAACTGTTTTTT. Its protein product is CASSEGTGPREKLFF. The chain combines TRBV25-1 with TRBJ1-4, with 9 bases matching TRBD1. The germline V gene encodes CDR1 MGHDK and CDR2 SYGVNS. The CDR3 runs to 15 residues. J was trimmed by 7 bases and V by 2 bases; bases with no gene match: 5. The full variable domain, with the rest looked up from reference TRBV25-1 and TRBJ1-4, is EADIYQTPRYLVIGTGKKITLECSQTMGHDKMYWYQQDPGMELHLIHYSYGVNSTEKGDLSSESTVSRIRTEHFPLTLESARPSHTSQYLCASSEGTGPREKLFFGSGTQLSVL.

The V gene is TRBV2, the J gene TRBJ2-7; D is unresolved. CDR3 length equals 13 residues. The germline V gene encodes CDR1 SNHLY and CDR2 FYNNEI. The V end was cut by 2 bases, the J end by 6 bases, with 11 bases between. The CDR3 loop is CASSEPESPEQYF. CDR3 nucleotides: TGTGCCAGCAGTGAACCTGAGAGCCCCGAGCAGTACTTC.